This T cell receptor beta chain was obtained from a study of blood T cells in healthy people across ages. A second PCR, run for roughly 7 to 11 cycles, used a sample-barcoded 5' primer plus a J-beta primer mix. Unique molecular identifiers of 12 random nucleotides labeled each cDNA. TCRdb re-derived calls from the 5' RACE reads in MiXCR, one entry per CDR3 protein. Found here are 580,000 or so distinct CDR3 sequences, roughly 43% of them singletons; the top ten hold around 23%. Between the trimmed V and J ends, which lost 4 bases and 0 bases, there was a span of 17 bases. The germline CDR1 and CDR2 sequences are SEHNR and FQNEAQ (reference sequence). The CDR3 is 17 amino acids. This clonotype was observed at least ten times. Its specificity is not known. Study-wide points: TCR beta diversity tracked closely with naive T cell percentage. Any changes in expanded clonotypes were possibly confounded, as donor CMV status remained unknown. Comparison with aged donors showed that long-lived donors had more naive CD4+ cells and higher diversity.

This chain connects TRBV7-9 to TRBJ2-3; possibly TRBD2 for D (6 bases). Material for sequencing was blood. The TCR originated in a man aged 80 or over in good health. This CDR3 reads CASSSTGGRASTDTQYF. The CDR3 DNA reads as TGTGCCAGCAGCTCTACTGGAGGGAGAGCAAGCACAGATACGCAGTATTTT.